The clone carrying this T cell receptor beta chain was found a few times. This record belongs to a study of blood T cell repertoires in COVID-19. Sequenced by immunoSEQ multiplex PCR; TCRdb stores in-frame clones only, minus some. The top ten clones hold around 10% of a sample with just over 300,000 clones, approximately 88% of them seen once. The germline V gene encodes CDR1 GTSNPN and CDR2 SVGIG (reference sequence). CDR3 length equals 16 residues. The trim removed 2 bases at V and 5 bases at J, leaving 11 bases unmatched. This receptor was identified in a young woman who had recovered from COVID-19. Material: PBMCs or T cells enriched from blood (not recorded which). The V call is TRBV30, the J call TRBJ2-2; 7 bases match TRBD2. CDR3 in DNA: TGTGCCTGGAGTTCCCCCTGGGGGGGTGAGACCGGGGAGCTGTTTTTT. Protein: CAWSSPWGGETGELFF.